The 9 T cell receptor beta chains reported below all come from one sample, sequenced in a study of T-cell memory formation after mild COVID-19. Each CDR3 protein gets one entry after TCRdb re-called the 5' RACE reads with MiXCR. The repertoire holds 350,000 to 500,000 distinct CDR3 sequences, with 20% as singletons. The specimen was PBMCs or a T cell subset sorted from them (not recorded which). All receptors come from an adult woman who had mild COVID-19 (a few samples of this study predate the infection). Cell type and time point are not known.

This chain connects TRBV12-3 or TRBV12-4 to TRBJ1-2; 9 bases are a match to TRBD1. The CDR3 loop spans 13 amino acids. Trimming removed 6 bases from V and 6 bases from J; junction bases left unmatched: 5. The CDR3 here is CASSGQGYNGYTF. In DNA form, the CDR3 reads TGTGCCAGCAGCGGACAGGGGTATAATGGCTACACCTTC.

The chain combines TRBV20-1 with TRBJ1-2, with a weak D call TRBD1 (5 bases). Trimming left V 6 bases short and J 4 bases short, with 21 bases between. The CDR3 sequence is 15 residues long. Germline-derived CDR1 and CDR2 are DFQATT and SNEGSKA (reference sequence). Here the CDR3 reads CSARGIDHVVYGYTF. The CDR3 DNA reads TGCAGTGCAAGGGGAATAGACCACGTAGTCTATGGCTACACCTTC.

The chain carries TRBV11-3 and TRBJ2-1; tentative D call: TRBD2 (6 bases). The CDR3 runs 16 residues. Germline CDR1 and CDR2: SGHNT and YENEEA. Between the trimmed V and J ends, which lost 1 base and 0 bases, there was a span of 10 bases. CDR3 sequence: CASSLGGDRSYNEQFF. For the CDR3, the DNA is TGTGCCAGCAGCTTAGGGGGGGATCGCTCCTACAATGAGCAGTTCTTC.

The table lists this clonotype with a few counts. V usage is TRBV6-2 or TRBV6-3 and J usage is TRBJ1-1; a weak D match, TRBD1 (5 bases). The germline V gene has CDR1 MNHEY and CDR2 SVGEGT. The CDR3 runs 14 residues. The V end was cut by 5 bases, the J end by 3 bases, with 13 bases between. The chain's CDR3 is CASSAGGGYTEAFF. Written as DNA, the CDR3 is TGTGCCAGCAGTGCCGGGGGGGGGTACACTGAAGCTTTCTTT.

This clonotype has more than one count but fewer than ten. This chain links TRBV5-5 with TRBJ2-2; maybe TRBD1 (6 bases). CDR1 SGHKS and CDR2 YYEKEE come from the germline V gene (reference sequence). Trimming took off 4 bases at V and 3 bases at J, with 16 bases between the two ends. The length of the CDR3 is 16 residues. The CDR3 DNA sequence: TGTGCCAGCAGCCTCTCTACAGGGTCGGACACCGGGGAGCTGTTTTTT. Residues: CASSLSTGSDTGELFF.

This rearrangement joins TRBV5-1 to TRBJ1-1; D remains unclear. The CDR3 spans 18 residues. Germline V gene lookup returns CDR1 SGHRS and CDR2 YFSETQ. Trimming removed 5 bases at V and 0 bases at J, with 23 bases between. CDR3 nucleotides: TGCGCCAGCAGAACCGATGAAGGGTCCGGACTTCTGAACACTGAAGCTTTCTTT. Translated: CASRTDEGSGLLNTEAFF.

This clonotype was counted between two and nine times. The chain uses TRBV20-1 and TRBJ2-5; 7 bases are shared with TRBD1. Germline CDR1 and CDR2: DFQATT and SNEGSKA (reference sequence). This CDR3 comprises 14 residues. Trimming took 2 bases from V and 1 from J; bases not matched to a gene: 4. CDR3: CSARLGTAQETQYF. Written as DNA, the CDR3 is TGCAGTGCTAGATTAGGGACAGCCCAAGAGACCCAGTACTTC.

In its sample, this clonotype was seen many times. V and J are TRBV12-3 or TRBV12-4 and TRBJ2-1; D is possibly TRBD1 (6 bases). This CDR3 region has 15 residues. V was pared by 2 bases and J by 2 bases, with 10 bases between. The CDR3: CASSLTGTTYNEQFF. DNA of the CDR3: TGTGCCAGCAGTTTAACCGGGACAACCTACAATGAGCAGTTCTTC.

This clonotype was counted a few times. This sequence joins TRBV20-1 and TRBJ2-1; TRBD2 agrees at 10 bases. This CDR3 spans 17 amino acids. Per the germline V gene, CDR1 is DFQATT and CDR2 is SNEGSKA (reference sequence). With 5 bases clipped from V and 0 bases from J, the junction kept 10 bases outside the gene matches. The CDR3 coding sequence is TGCAGTGCTCCCCGGGCTAGCGGGGGAAGCTCCTACAATGAGCAGTTCTTC. The encoded protein is CSAPRASGGSSYNEQFF.